Shown below are 30 T cell receptor beta chains from a single sample sequenced in a study of fetal regulatory T cell absence and autoimmunity. The data were produced by immunoSEQ multiplex PCR, yet TCRdb's version contains in-frame clones alone and is incomplete. The sample records about 95,000 clones, 60% to 80% being singletons. Sequences were obtained from pancreas tissue. These receptors were taken from a male donor with IPEX syndrome.

This clone was seen only once. The genes are TRBV18 and TRBJ2-5, with no clear D. The CDR3 has 13 residues. Germline V lookup: CDR1 KGHSH, CDR2 LQKENI. Trimming pared 4 bases from V and 3 bases from J, leaving 9 bases between. CDR3 sequence (DNA): TGTGCCAGCTCACGAGACGGAGAAGAGACCCAGTACTTC. As protein: CASSRDGEETQYF.

The J gene is TRBJ2-7, the V gene TRBV27, with TRBD1 as a possible D gene (6 bases). V was shortened by 5 bases and J by 1 base, with 15 bases between the two germline ends. The CDR3 is 15 amino acids. CDR1 and CDR2 (germline): MNHEY, SMNVEV (reference sequence). CDR3 loop: CASSSLLDRSYEQYF. For the CDR3, the DNA is TGTGCCAGCAGTAGCTTACTGGACAGATCCTACGAGCAGTACTTC.

The chain recombines TRBV6-5 with TRBJ2-1; D possibly corresponds to TRBD2 (6 bases). Between the trimmed V and J ends, which lost 11 bases and 1 base, there was a span of 12 bases. Per the germline V gene, CDR1 is MNHEY and CDR2 is SVGAGI. The CDR3 spans 13 residues. CDR3 nucleotide sequence: TGTGCCGTCTTCGCGGGGTCCTACAATGAGCAGTTCTTC. Translating it yields CAVFAGSYNEQFF.

V is TRBV5-4 and J is TRBJ2-7, with 13 bases that match TRBD2. The junction had 12 bases not matched to a gene; V was cut back by 3 bases and J by 0 bases. The CDR3 totals 19 residues. Per the germline V gene, CDR1 is SGHNT and CDR2 is YYREEE (reference sequence). The CDR3 loop reads CASSSFWGTSGTFSYEQYF. CDR3 nucleotides: TGTGCCAGCAGCTCCTTCTGGGGGACTAGCGGGACCTTCTCCTACGAGCAGTACTTC.

The chain couples TRBV30 to TRBJ2-1, with 11 positions matching TRBD2. This CDR3 region has 18 residues. Germline CDR1 is GTSNPN and CDR2 is SVGIG (reference sequence). V trimming: 8 bases; J trimming: 0 bases; junction bases outside the gene matches: 15. CDR3 nucleotides: TGTGCCCGGCGTCCTTGGACTAGCGGGTTTAGCTCCTACAATGAGCAGTTCTTC. Residues: CARRPWTSGFSSYNEQFF.

The V and J genes are TRBV9 and TRBJ2-1; possibly TRBD1 for D (6 bases). The CDR3 extends over 16 amino acids. In germline, CDR1 is SGDLS, CDR2 YYNGEE. Trimming left V 3 bases short and J 6 bases short, with 19 bases between. The CDR3 spells CASSAPYQGPGNEQFF. The CDR3 DNA sequence: TGTGCCAGCAGCGCCCCGTACCAGGGGCCCGGCAATGAGCAGTTCTTC.

The J gene is TRBJ2-2, the V gene TRBV7-6; the D is unclear. The V end was cut by 3 bases, the J end by 1 base, with 9 bases between. CDR1 and CDR2 (germline): SGHVS, FNYEAQ. The CDR3 totals 15 residues. The CDR3 region is CASSFTGLNTGELFF. The CDR3 coding sequence is TGTGCCAGCAGCTTTACCGGCCTGAACACCGGGGAGCTGTTTTTT.

V and J are TRBV10-3 and TRBJ2-1, with 11 bases aligning to TRBD2. The germline gives CDR1 ENHRY, CDR2 SYGVKD. Trimming took 4 bases from V and 5 from J; bases not matched to a gene: 4. CDR3 size: 15 residues. This CDR3 reads CAISVSGGAHNEQFF. The CDR3 coding sequence is TGTGCCATCAGTGTTAGCGGGGGGGCCCACAATGAGCAGTTCTTC.

The chain carries TRBV9 and TRBJ2-5; maybe TRBD2 (7 bases). Trimming shortened V by 4 bases and J by 5 bases, and 18 bases separated the two germline ends. Germline loops: CDR1 SGDLS, CDR2 YYNGEE. This CDR3 has 15 residues. The CDR3 DNA sequence: TGTGCCAGCAGCTTGGATTGGGGGGGCCAGGAGACCCAGTACTTC. Amino acid sequence: CASSLDWGGQETQYF.

The chain combines TRBV6-6 with TRBJ2-7; D gene unclear. The germline V gene encodes CDR1 MNHNY and CDR2 SVGAGI (reference sequence). V lost 6 bases and J lost 5, with 8 bases in between. This CDR3 spans 11 amino acids. The chain's CDR3 is CASSSLNEQYF. CDR3 DNA: TGTGCCAGCAGCTCTTTGAACGAGCAGTACTTC.

This chain uses TRBV7-2 with TRBJ2-7, with 8 nucleotides matching TRBD2. CDR1 and CDR2 (germline): SGHTA, FQGNSA. Trimming at V came to 6 bases and at J to 4 bases, leaving 17 bases not matched to a gene. The CDR3 has 17 residues. The CDR3 bases are TGTGCCAGCAGAGGAGAAGCGGGAGTAGGAGGAGTATACGAGCAGTACTTC. It is translated as CASRGEAGVGGVYEQYF.

The CDR3 reads CASSYSAGALYNEQFF. DNA of the CDR3: TGTGCCAGCAGTTACTCGGCGGGGGCCCTCTACAATGAGCAGTTCTTC. V gene TRBV6-5 combines with J gene TRBJ2-1; a weak D match, TRBD2 (7 bases). Germline values: CDR1 MNHEY, CDR2 SVGAGI. This CDR3 contains 16 residues. V was cut by 0 bases and J by 3 bases, with 12 bases left in between.

This chain connects TRBV4-1 to TRBJ2-2, with 15 nucleotides matching TRBD2. Trimming cost V 4 bases and J 5 bases; bases outside gene matches: 8. Per germline, CDR1 MGHRA and CDR2 YSYEKL. The CDR3 totals 18 residues. CDR3 sequence: CASSPPGLAGGRTGELFF. The CDR3, as DNA: TGCGCCAGCAGCCCACCAGGACTAGCGGGGGGGCGGACCGGGGAGCTGTTTTTT.

V and J are TRBV4-3 and TRBJ2-7, with a tentative D call TRBD2 (6 bases). The CDR3 sequence is 15 residues long. Deletions cut 1 base from V and 0 bases from J, with 10 bases between. The V gene's germline CDR1 is LGHNA and CDR2 YSLEER. CDR3 protein: CASSQGRGSSYEQYF. Here the CDR3 DNA reads TGCGCCAGCAGCCAAGGGCGGGGTAGCTCCTACGAGCAGTACTTC.

V usage is TRBV6-5 and J usage is TRBJ1-2; D gene unclear. Between the trimmed V and J ends, which lost 1 base and 3 bases, there was a span of 6 bases. In germline, CDR1 is MNHEY, CDR2 SVGAGI. The CDR3 totals 13 residues. CDR3 amino acids: CASSYFPDYGYTF. DNA for the CDR3: TGTGCCAGCAGTTACTTTCCGGACTATGGCTACACCTTC.

The chain carries TRBV19 and TRBJ2-7; tentative D call: TRBD2 (6 bases). There are 15 residues in the CDR3. Germline V gene sequence: CDR1 LNHDA, CDR2 SQIVND (reference sequence). V shed 3 bases and J shed 4 bases, with 16 bases lying between them. CDR3 bases: TGTGCCAGTAGTATCTCAGGGACCGGACTATACGAGCAGTACTTC. Its protein product is CASSISGTGLYEQYF.

V gene TRBV5-1 combines with J gene TRBJ2-7, with 7 positions matching TRBD1. Germline values: CDR1 SGHRS, CDR2 YFSETQ. This CDR3 contains 15 residues. Trimming removed 0 bases from V and 3 bases from J; junction bases left unmatched: 6. The CDR3 DNA is TGCGCCAGCAGCTTGGCACCGGGACAGCTCTACGAGCAGTACTTC. Protein sequence: CASSLAPGQLYEQYF.

The chain employs TRBV7-9 and TRBJ1-6, with 8 nucleotides matching TRBD1. Trimming removed 5 bases from V and 3 bases from J; junction bases left unmatched: 3. This CDR3 has 15 residues. Germline CDR1 is SEHNR and CDR2 is FQNEAQ (reference sequence). CDR3 sequence reads: CASSEGQDYNSPLHF. As DNA, the CDR3 is TGTGCCAGCAGCGAGGGACAGGACTATAATTCACCCCTCCACTTT.

With regard to this clone: Relative to the germline gene, one junction end is altered; a read error may explain this. The rearrangement uses TRBV19 and TRBJ2-5, with 9 bases identical to TRBD2. The length of the CDR3 is 14 residues. In germline, CDR1 is LNHDA, CDR2 SQIVND (reference sequence). The CDR3 region is CARSIAGGGETQYF. The CDR3 DNA sequence: TGTGCCCGTAGTATTGCGGGGGGGGGAGAGACCCAGTACTTC.

This clone ranks as medium-sized. The rearrangement joins TRBV9 to TRBJ1-2; the D is unclear. The V gene's germline CDR1 is SGDLS and CDR2 YYNGEE. CDR3 length: 14 residues. V was clipped by 0 bases and J by 1 base, with 7 bases between them. CDR3 DNA sequence: TGTGCCAGCAGCGTAGATCCGGGTAACTATGGCTACACCTTC. Translation gives CASSVDPGNYGYTF. The whole variable domain, filled in from reference TRBV9 and TRBJ1-2, reads DSGVTQTPKHLITATGQRVTLRCSPRSGDLSVYWYQQSLDQGLQFLIQYYNGEERAKGNILERFSAQQFPDLHSELNLSSLELGDSALYFCASSVDPGNYGYTFGSGTRLTVV.

The chain uses TRBV10-3 and TRBJ1-2, with D maybe TRBD1 (6 bases). V was shortened by 7 bases and J by 3 bases, with 9 bases between the two germline ends. CDR1 is ENHRY and CDR2 is SYGVKD in the germline V gene. The CDR3 totals 12 residues. The CDR3 loop is CAITTGHYGYTF. For the CDR3, the DNA is TGTGCCATCACGACAGGCCACTATGGCTACACCTTC.

This clone was seen just once. V and J are TRBV11-2 and TRBJ2-7; a weak D match, TRBD2 (5 bases). Germline V gene data show CDR1 as SGHAT and CDR2 as FQNNGV. Trimming took 4 bases from V and 0 from J, leaving 7 bases between them. The CDR3 has 13 residues. The CDR3 nucleotides read TGTGCCAGCAGCTCCGGACTCTCCTACGAGCAGTACTTC. Its translation is CASSSGLSYEQYF.

The V call is TRBV5-8, the J call TRBJ1-1; no firm D call. V lost 1 base and J lost 5, with 9 bases in between. The CDR3 has 13 residues. Germline V gives CDR1 SGHTS, CDR2 YDEGEE. Here the CDR3 reads CASSLIQRTEAFF. Written as DNA, the CDR3 is TGTGCCAGCAGCTTGATCCAGAGGACTGAAGCTTTCTTT.

The chain uses TRBV7-9 and TRBJ2-2; D is ambiguous. Germline CDR1 reads SEHNR; CDR2 reads FQNEAQ (reference sequence). The CDR3 spans 15 residues. The germline V and J ends were trimmed by 3 bases and 8 bases, with 16 bases remaining between them. The CDR3, as DNA: TGTGCCAGCAGCTTCACGACAACCTTCAGGGGGGAGCTGTTTTTT. Translation: CASSFTTTFRGELFF. Drawing the rest from reference TRBV7-9 and TRBJ2-2, the complete variable domain is DTGVSQNPRHKITKRGQNVTFRCDPISEHNRLYWYRQTLGQGPEFLTYFQNEAQLEKSRLLSDRFSAERPKGSFSTLEIQRTEQGDSAMYLCASSFTTTFRGELFFGEGSRLTVL.

The rearrangement joins TRBV6-1 to TRBJ1-5; TRBD1 is a possible D gene (6 bases). V gave up 4 bases and J gave up 0 bases, with 16 bases separating them. Germline V gene lookup returns CDR1 MNHNS and CDR2 SASEGT. The CDR3 is 17 residues long. DNA of the CDR3: TGTGCCAGCAGTGGGATAAGGATACAGGGTAGCAATCAGCCCCAGCATTTT. Protein: CASSGIRIQGSNQPQHF.

Regarding this clone: Other nucleotide sequences from this sample produce the same CDR3. The J gene is TRBJ2-7, the V gene TRBV30, with 8 bases lining up with TRBD2. The CDR3 is made up of 12 amino acids. V shed 5 bases, J shed 3 bases, and the junction held 3 bases outside the gene matches. Germline-derived CDR1 and CDR2 are GTSNPN and SVGIG (reference sequence). In DNA form, the CDR3 reads TGTGCCTGGTCCGGGACTAGCTACGAGCAGTACTTC. Translating gives CAWSGTSYEQYF.

The chain employs TRBV7-8 and TRBJ1-5; the match to TRBD1 covers 7 bases. The V segment lost 5 bases and the J segment 4 bases; nucleotides outside the gene matches: 8. The CDR3 loop spans 15 amino acids. CDR1 and CDR2 from the germline V gene are SGHVS and FQNEAQ. CDR3 amino acids: CASSRRGRGNQPQHF. CDR3 coding DNA: TGTGCCAGCAGCCGTCGAGGCAGGGGGAATCAGCCCCAGCATTTT.

V usage is TRBV19 and J usage is TRBJ1-3; D gene uncertain. Germline CDR1 is LNHDA and CDR2 is SQIVND (reference sequence). The CDR3 loop spans 14 amino acids. Trimming took 9 bases from V and 0 from J, leaving 12 bases between them. The CDR3 coding sequence is TGTGCCAGACATCTCAGGCCCTCTGGAAACACCATATATTTT. Protein: CARHLRPSGNTIYF.

The chain uses TRBV5-8 and TRBJ2-3; 15 bases agree with TRBD2. The CDR3 runs to 17 residues. The ends lost 5 bases at V and 5 bases at J; junction bases unmatched: 9. Germline-derived CDR1 and CDR2 are SGHTS and YDEGEE. The CDR3 sequence: CASRQGLAGGPQDTQYF. The CDR3 nucleotides read TGTGCCAGCAGACAGGGACTAGCGGGGGGTCCGCAAGATACGCAGTATTTT.

This clone was detected only once. The junction and the germline gene differ at one end; a read error may be behind it. The V gene is TRBV27, the J gene TRBJ2-1; 11 bases match TRBD2. This CDR3 contains 15 residues. Germline V gives CDR1 MNHEY, CDR2 SMNVEV (reference sequence). DNA for the CDR3: TGTGCCAGCGGATTGATTCCGATAGGACTAGCGGGTCTTATCTTC. It yields the protein CASGLIPIGLAGLIF.